One and the same sample provided the 27 T cell receptor beta chains below, sequenced in a study of CD8+ T cells in alopecia areata. Noted treatment: oral pan-JAK inhibitor, 5-10 mg twice daily. Extracted RNA was reverse transcribed, and the resulting cDNA served as sequencing template. This table comes from immunoSEQ multiplex PCR, and its TCRdb copy is limited to in-frame clones, with some not included. The table lists 80,000 to 95,000 clones, about 40% of them singletons, with around 19% in the top ten. The sequenced sample was CD8+ T cells sorted from blood, obtained at week 24, from a patient treated with tofacitinib. These receptors all come from a human donor with alopecia areata.

V gene TRBV4-1 combines with J gene TRBJ1-1; D ambiguous. V gave up 0 bases and J gave up 1 base, with 12 bases separating them. This CDR3 comprises 16 residues. Germline values: CDR1 MGHRA, CDR2 YSYEKL. The CDR3 DNA follows: TGCGCCAGCAGCCAAGAGCGAACACAGTGGAACACTGAAGCTTTCTTT. As protein: CASSQERTQWNTEAFF.

The chain links TRBV5-4 to TRBJ2-5; either TRBD1 or TRBD2 may fit D (5 bases each). Trimming shortened V by 4 bases and J by 1 base, and 11 bases separated the two germline ends. Germline CDR1 and CDR2: SGHNT and YYREEE (reference sequence). The length of the CDR3 is 14 residues. The CDR3 DNA reads TGTGCCAGCAGCGCCCGGGACGGCCAAGAGACCCAGTACTTC. The encoded protein is CASSARDGQETQYF.

V is TRBV7-2 and J is TRBJ2-5, with D unclear. The V end lost 2 bases, the J end lost 1 base, and 5 bases lay between the germline ends. The germline CDR1 and CDR2 sequences are SGHTA and FQGNSA. The CDR3 consists of 13 residues. The CDR3 loop is CASSLQIQETQYF. The CDR3 DNA is TGTGCCAGCAGCTTACAAATCCAAGAGACCCAGTACTTC.

Details on this clone: Different DNA sequences within this sample yield the same CDR3. The rearrangement links TRBV30 to TRBJ1-1, with TRBD1 identical over 9 bases. Per germline, CDR1 GTSNPN and CDR2 SVGIG (reference sequence). The CDR3 is 13 residues long. The V segment lost 5 bases and the J segment 0 bases; nucleotides outside the gene matches: 1. The CDR3, as DNA: TGTGCCTGGGACAGGGGGATGAACACTGAAGCTTTCTTT. Its protein is CAWDRGMNTEAFF. The full variable domain, rest sourced from reference TRBV30 and TRBJ1-1, is SQTIHQWPATLVQPVGSPLSLECTVEGTSNPNLYWYRQAAGRGLQLLFYSVGIGQISSEVPQNLSASRPQDRQFILSSKKLLLSDSGFYLCAWDRGMNTEAFFGQGTRLTVV.

This clone showed up just a few times. The genes are TRBV11-2 and TRBJ2-7; 12 positions match TRBD2. The CDR3 runs 16 residues. V shed 5 bases and J 6 bases; nucleotides not matched to a gene: 11. Germline CDR1 SGHAT, CDR2 FQNNGV. DNA of the CDR3: TGTGCCAGCAGCCCCACTAGCGGGGGGCTTGCGGGCGAGCAGTACTTC. It yields the protein CASSPTSGGLAGEQYF. The full variable domain, in which reference TRBV11-2 and TRBJ2-7 provide the parts outside the CDR3, is EAGVAQSPRYKIIEKRQSVAFWCNPISGHATLYWYQQILGQGPKLLIQFQNNGVVDDSQLPKDRFSAERLKGVDSTLKIQPAKLEDSAVYLCASSPTSGGLAGEQYFGPGTRLTVT.

The J gene is TRBJ2-7, the V gene TRBV29-1, with 7 bases that match TRBD1. V shed 2 bases and J 1 base; nucleotides not matched to a gene: 8. The CDR3 covers 15 residues. Per germline, CDR1 SQVTM and CDR2 ANQGSEA. This chain's CDR3 is CSVERGDRESYEQYF. The DNA of the CDR3 is TGCAGCGTTGAAAGGGGAGACAGGGAGTCCTACGAGCAGTACTTC.

The chain employs TRBV9 and TRBJ1-1, with D tentatively TRBD1 (5 bases). Germline CDR1 reads SGDLS; CDR2 reads YYNGEE. This CDR3 region has 12 residues. The V gene lost 5 bases and the J gene lost 1 base, with 6 bases spanning the gap. CDR3: CASRTENTEAFF. For the CDR3, the DNA is TGTGCCAGCAGGACAGAGAACACTGAAGCTTTCTTT. The variable domain in full, completed from reference TRBV9 and TRBJ1-1, reads DSGVTQTPKHLITATGQRVTLRCSPRSGDLSVYWYQQSLDQGLQFLIQYYNGEERAKGNILERFSAQQFPDLHSELNLSSLELGDSALYFCASRTENTEAFFGQGTRLTVV.

V gene TRBV27 combines with J gene TRBJ2-7; D not certain. With 2 bases removed from V and 2 bases from J, the gap between germline ends came to 7 bases. This CDR3 is 13 amino acids long. Germline CDR1 and CDR2: MNHEY and SMNVEV (reference sequence). This CDR3 reads CASSLGHPYEQYF. In DNA, the CDR3 is TGTGCCAGCAGTTTAGGGCACCCCTACGAGCAGTACTTC.

This clone came up once. The CDR3 bases are TGTGCCAGTAGTATCGGGCAGGGGGCAGGCTACGAGCAGTACTTC. Translating gives CASSIGQGAGYEQYF. The chain carries TRBV19 and TRBJ2-7; 8 positions match TRBD1. V trimming: 3 bases; J trimming: 3 bases; junction bases outside the gene matches: 7. Germline assignment: CDR1 LNHDA and CDR2 SQIVND (reference sequence). There are 15 residues in the CDR3.

Here the CDR3 DNA reads TGTGCCAGCAGCTTCGGGGGACTAGCGGGAGGAAGTTCCTACGAGCAGTACTTC. Protein sequence: CASSFGGLAGGSSYEQYF. V usage is TRBV7-2 and J usage is TRBJ2-7; 15 nucleotides match TRBD2. Germline V lookup: CDR1 SGHTA, CDR2 FQGNSA. This CDR3 is built from 18 residues. After removal of 3 bases from V and 1 base from J, the junction contained 7 bases not matched to a gene.

This chain joins TRBV11-2 and TRBJ2-3, with a tentative D call TRBD2 (6 bases). V dropped 5 bases and J dropped 7 bases, with 16 bases sitting between them. In germline, CDR1 is SGHAT, CDR2 FQNNGV. This CDR3 is built from 14 residues. The DNA for the CDR3 is TGTGCCAGCAGCCCGCGGACTACGAGAAATACGCAGTATTTT. It yields the protein CASSPRTTRNTQYF.

V usage is TRBV10-3 and J usage is TRBJ2-1, with TRBD2 matching 8 bases. V shed 2 bases and J 6 bases; nucleotides not matched to a gene: 6. The CDR3 is 15 residues long. Looked up from germline, CDR1 is ENHRY and CDR2 is SYGVKD. CDR3 amino acids: CAISEPGLGGNEQFF. As DNA, the CDR3 is TGTGCCATCAGTGAGCCGGGACTAGGAGGCAATGAGCAGTTCTTC.

J is TRBJ2-1 and V is TRBV27, with D perhaps TRBD1 (6 bases). Germline CDR1 and CDR2: MNHEY and SMNVEV (reference sequence). CDR3 length: 14 amino acids. With 3 bases removed from V and 3 bases from J, the gap between germline ends came to 9 bases. The CDR3 bases are TGTGCCAGCAGTTTCCCAGGGGTCTACAATGAGCAGTTCTTC. It translates to CASSFPGVYNEQFF.

This clone was detected a few times. CDR3 sequence reads: CAWSPGQGPNEQFF. Written as DNA, the CDR3 is TGTGCCTGGAGCCCGGGACAGGGACCCAATGAGCAGTTCTTC. This sequence joins TRBV30 and TRBJ2-1; 9 bases fit TRBD1. This CDR3 comprises 14 residues. Germline-derived CDR1 and CDR2 are GTSNPN and SVGIG (reference sequence). V gave up 3 bases and J gave up 6 bases; unmatched junction bases: 6.

This clone turned up a few times. The V gene is TRBV9, the J gene TRBJ2-7; 11 bases are shared with TRBD2. V shed 8 bases, J shed 0 bases, and the junction held 16 bases outside the gene matches. This CDR3 spans 18 amino acids. CDR1 and CDR2 from the germline V gene are SGDLS and YYNGEE. The CDR3 is CARNSLVTSGTSSYEQYF. For the CDR3, the DNA is TGTGCCAGAAACTCGCTTGTGACTAGCGGGACCAGCTCCTACGAGCAGTACTTC.

V and J are TRBV25-1 and TRBJ1-2, with 7 bases fitting TRBD1. Per the germline V gene, CDR1 is MGHDK and CDR2 is SYGVNS. The CDR3 runs 13 residues. V was pared by 6 bases and J by 3 bases, with 4 bases of the junction left unmatched. The CDR3 protein is CASSGQAHYGYTF. The CDR3 DNA sequence: TGTGCCAGCAGCGGACAGGCCCACTATGGCTACACCTTC.

J is TRBJ2-1 and V is TRBV2; 8 positions match TRBD2. Germline V gene sequence: CDR1 SNHLY, CDR2 FYNNEI. There are 13 residues in the CDR3. The trim removed 8 bases at V and 7 bases at J, leaving 7 bases unmatched. The DNA of the CDR3 is TGTGCCAGCGAGGAGCGGGAGAGGAATGAGCAGTTCTTC. Protein product: CASEERERNEQFF.

This clone was counted a few times. The rearrangement joins TRBV14 to TRBJ2-7; the D gene is possibly TRBD2 (5 bases). CDR3 length equals 13 residues. Germline CDR1 reads SGHDN; CDR2 reads FVKESK. Trimming took 1 base from V and 7 from J, leaving 11 bases between them. The CDR3 DNA reads as TGTGCCAGCAGCCAAGGGGTGAGGGTTGAGCAGTACTTC. Protein product: CASSQGVRVEQYF. Based on the CDR3 plus reference TRBV14 and TRBJ2-7, the full variable domain is EAGVTQFPSHSVIEKGQTVTLRCDPISGHDNLYWYRRVMGKEIKFLLHFVKESKQDESGMPNNRFLAERTGGTYSTLKVQPAELEDSGVYFCASSQGVRVEQYFGPGTRLTVT.

J is TRBJ2-4 and V is TRBV28; the match to TRBD2 covers 8 bases. From germline, CDR1 is MDHEN and CDR2 SYDVKM. Unmatched junction bases numbered 6, after V lost 2 bases and J lost 9 bases. The CDR3 loop spans 14 amino acids. The DNA for the CDR3 is TGTGCCAGCAGTTTAGCGGGAGGAGTAGGCATTCAGTACTTC. The encoded protein is CASSLAGGVGIQYF. Drawing the rest from reference TRBV28 and TRBJ2-4, the complete variable domain is DVKVTQSSRYLVKRTGEKVFLECVQDMDHENMFWYRQDPGLGLRLIYFSYDVKMKEKGDIPEGYSVSREKKERFSLILESASTNQTSMYLCASSLAGGVGIQYFGAGTRLSVL.

The J gene is TRBJ1-2, the V gene TRBV9, with 7 bases matching TRBD1. Germline V gene data show CDR1 as SGDLS and CDR2 as YYNGEE. The CDR3 has 15 amino acids. The ends lost 3 bases at V and 3 bases at J; junction bases unmatched: 8. Written as DNA, the CDR3 is TGTGCCAGCAGCGCCGAGACAGGGCCTGACTATGGCTACACCTTC. It encodes CASSAETGPDYGYTF. Looking up the rest from reference TRBV9 and TRBJ1-2 gives the full variable domain: DSGVTQTPKHLITATGQRVTLRCSPRSGDLSVYWYQQSLDQGLQFLIQYYNGEERAKGNILERFSAQQFPDLHSELNLSSLELGDSALYFCASSAETGPDYGYTFGSGTRLTVV.

This clone was recorded a few times. V is TRBV4-1 and J is TRBJ2-1, with 9 bases that match TRBD1. This CDR3 contains 16 residues. The V gene's germline CDR1 is MGHRA and CDR2 YSYEKL. The V and J ends lost 2 bases and 6 bases, in that order; junction bases with no gene match: 8. CDR3 amino acids: CASSQRQGGYRNEQFF. The CDR3 coding sequence is TGCGCCAGCAGCCAAAGACAGGGGGGCTATCGCAATGAGCAGTTCTTC.

The chain combines TRBV7-6 with TRBJ1-5, with D uncertain. Trimming shortened V by 1 base and J by 3 bases, and 13 bases separated the two germline ends. CDR1 and CDR2 (germline): SGHVS, FNYEAQ. This CDR3 comprises 16 residues. The CDR3 nucleotides read TGTGCCAGCAGCTTAGGGGCAGCCCGGCCCAATCAGCCCCAGCATTTT. It yields the protein CASSLGAARPNQPQHF. Full variable domain (remainder filled in from reference TRBV7-6 and TRBJ1-5): GAGVSQSPRYKVTKRGQDVALRCDPISGHVSLYWYRQALGQGPEFLTYFNYEAQQDKSGLPNDRFSAERPEGSISTLTIQRTEQRDSAMYRCASSLGAARPNQPQHFGDGTRLSIL.

J is TRBJ2-1 and V is TRBV5-1; 10 positions match TRBD2. This CDR3 comprises 18 residues. The trim removed 0 bases at V and 2 bases at J, leaving 8 bases unmatched. Germline V lookup: CDR1 SGHRS, CDR2 YFSETQ. The CDR3 region has the DNA TGCGCCAGCAGCTTGGAGGCTAGCGGGAGCCGAACCTACAATGAGCAGTTCTTC. The encoded protein is CASSLEASGSRTYNEQFF.

The V gene is TRBV5-4, the J gene TRBJ1-1; TRBD1 is a possible D gene (5 bases). The CDR3 is 14 amino acids. In germline, CDR1 is SGHNT, CDR2 YYREEE (reference sequence). V was clipped by 1 base and J by 1 base, with 8 bases between them. CDR3 sequence (DNA): TGTGCCAGCAGCTTGCGGGGGGAGAACACTGAAGCTTTCTTT. The encoded protein is CASSLRGENTEAFF. Supplemented by reference TRBV5-4 and TRBJ1-1, the full variable domain reads ETGVTQSPTHLIKTRGQQVTLRCSSQSGHNTVSWYQQALGQGPQFIFQYYREEENGRGNFPPRFSGLQFPNYSSELNVNALELDDSALYLCASSLRGENTEAFFGQGTRLTVV.

The chain links TRBV15 to TRBJ2-5; 10 bases line up with TRBD2. The CDR3 has 15 amino acids. Trimming at V came to 7 bases and at J to 4 bases, leaving 9 bases not matched to a gene. Germline V CDR1 and CDR2: LNHNV, YYDKDF (reference sequence). The CDR3 loop is CATNSGRRRGETQYF. In nucleotides, the CDR3 is TGTGCCACCAATAGCGGGAGGCGGCGGGGAGAGACCCAGTACTTC.

The V and J genes are TRBV6-1 and TRBJ2-7, with 11 positions matching TRBD1. There are 15 residues in the CDR3. Germline V gene data show CDR1 as MNHNS and CDR2 as SASEGT. The V and J ends lost 11 bases and 3 bases, in that order; junction bases with no gene match: 12. The CDR3 sequence is CAGQVGQGAHYEQYF. CDR3 DNA: TGTGCCGGACAGGTCGGACAGGGGGCCCACTACGAGCAGTACTTC.

This clone turned up a few times. V is TRBV5-1 and J is TRBJ2-7; no clear D gene. CDR1 and CDR2 from the germline V gene are SGHRS and YFSETQ. The V end lost 1 base, the J end lost 0 bases, and 17 bases lay between the germline ends. There are 17 residues in the CDR3. The CDR3 sequence is CASSLLPTSESSYEQYF. The CDR3 DNA reads TGCGCCAGCAGCTTGCTCCCGACGAGCGAGAGCTCCTACGAGCAGTACTTC.